Shown below are 19 T cell receptor beta chains from a single sample sequenced in a study of beta chain features in type 1 diabetes. What was sequenced were expressed TCRB transcripts, since all of the isolated RNA had been reverse transcribed. Assay: immunoSEQ multiplex PCR; the TCRdb copy retains only in-frame clones and omits some. The table lists around 320,000 clones, 12% to 15% of them singletons, with 5.5% to 7.5% in the top ten. The sequencing sample was made of central memory CD4+ T cells from blood. Receptor source: a man aged 30 to 45 in good health.

The chain has TRBV5-6 and TRBJ2-5; 10 bases agree with TRBD2. V gave up 4 bases and J gave up 3 bases; unmatched junction bases: 12. The CDR3 is 17 residues long. Germline V gene data show CDR1 as SGHDT and CDR2 as YYEEEE. CDR3 nucleotide sequence: TGTGCCAGCAGCGATCTTGGACTAGCGGATCGAAAAGAGACCCAGTACTTC. This sequence encodes CASSDLGLADRKETQYF.

The V gene is TRBV27, the J gene TRBJ1-2, with 9 bases that match TRBD1. Trimming removed 2 bases from V and 4 bases from J; junction bases left unmatched: 11. Germline lookup yields CDR1 MNHEY and CDR2 SMNVEV (reference sequence). The CDR3 length is 17 residues. CDR3 nucleotide sequence: TGTGCCAGCAGTTTACGGACAGGGGCTCCCCCCGTCTATGGCTACACCTTC. This encodes CASSLRTGAPPVYGYTF.

The J gene is TRBJ1-1, the V gene TRBV11-2; tentatively, D is TRBD1 (5 bases). This CDR3 contains 15 residues. The germline V and J ends were trimmed by 1 base and 4 bases, with 13 bases remaining between them. Germline loops: CDR1 SGHAT, CDR2 FQNNGV. The CDR3 loop is CASSLVGRGATEAFF. The CDR3 bases are TGTGCCAGCAGCTTAGTCGGTAGGGGAGCCACTGAAGCTTTCTTT.

This clone occurred a few times. The rearrangement uses TRBV7-2 and TRBJ2-1; no reliable D call. CDR1 SGHTA and CDR2 FQGNSA come from the germline V gene. The CDR3 covers 13 residues. Between the trimmed V and J ends, which lost 0 bases and 6 bases, there was a span of 6 bases. In nucleotides, the CDR3 is TGTGCCAGCAGCTTAGCCCGGGTCAATGAGCAGTTCTTC. It codes for CASSLARVNEQFF.

The sample holds a few counts of this clone. The CDR3 nucleotides are TGTGCCAGCAACTTCGGGAGGGGAAACACTGAAGCTTTCTTT. Its translation is CASNFGRGNTEAFF. This chain uses TRBV11-2 with TRBJ1-1, with a tentative D call TRBD1 (5 bases). The CDR3 extends over 14 amino acids. CDR1 SGHAT and CDR2 FQNNGV come from the germline V gene. Deletions cut 7 bases from V and 2 bases from J, with 14 bases between.

This clone was counted only a few times. The rearrangement joins TRBV9 to TRBJ1-1; perhaps TRBD1 as D (6 bases). This CDR3 is built from 14 residues. Germline assignment: CDR1 SGDLS and CDR2 YYNGEE. Trimming stripped 4 bases from V and 6 bases from J, with 16 bases between. The CDR3 nucleotides read TGTGCCAGCAGCCTTGGACAGAATAAAGCTGAAGCTTTCTTT. Translated: CASSLGQNKAEAFF.

There are a few counts of this clone. The gene calls are TRBV14 and TRBJ2-5; the D gene could be TRBD1 or TRBD2 (6 bases each). V was clipped by 2 bases and J by 7 bases, with 11 bases between them. The germline CDR1 and CDR2 sequences are SGHDN and FVKESK. The CDR3 is 13 amino acids. CDR3 region: CASSQSEGGTQYF. CDR3 nucleotide sequence: TGTGCCAGCAGCCAATCAGAGGGGGGGACCCAGTACTTC. Full variable domain (remainder filled in from reference TRBV14 and TRBJ2-5): EAGVTQFPSHSVIEKGQTVTLRCDPISGHDNLYWYRRVMGKEIKFLLHFVKESKQDESGMPNNRFLAERTGGTYSTLKVQPAELEDSGVYFCASSQSEGGTQYFGPGTRLLVL.

V and J are TRBV4-2 and TRBJ1-2; D may be TRBD1 (5 bases). V was trimmed by 0 bases and J by 4 bases, leaving 12 bases between them. In germline, CDR1 is LGHNA, CDR2 YNFKEQ. The CDR3 length is 15 residues. The CDR3 here is CASSQEFRDGYGYTF. CDR3 nucleotide sequence: TGTGCCAGCAGCCAAGAATTCCGGGACGGCTATGGCTACACCTTC.

The chain joins TRBV21-1 to TRBJ2-7; the table's TRBD1 call for D was not verified on the DNA. TRBV21-1 is an annotated pseudogene. The length of the CDR3 is 13 residues. CDR3 sequence (DNA): TGTGCCAGCGGGCCCTCAATAGTCTACGAGCAGTACGTC. Protein: CASGPSIVYEQYV.

In its sample, this clone was seen many times. This chain joins TRBV5-6 and TRBJ2-7; 9 bases are a match to TRBD1. CDR1 and CDR2 from the germline V gene are SGHDT and YYEEEE. The CDR3 totals 12 residues. Unmatched junction bases numbered 3, after V lost 3 bases and J lost 8 bases. The CDR3 loop reads CASSSGTGKQYV. CDR3 bases: TGTGCCAGCAGCTCCGGGACAGGGAAGCAGTACGTC.

A few counts support this clone. The CDR3 nucleotides are TGTGCCAGCAGCGTAGCCCTAAAACGCGGGGACACAGATACGCAGTATTTT. Protein: CASSVALKRGDTDTQYF. V and J are TRBV9 and TRBJ2-3; tentative D call: TRBD2 (6 bases). The CDR3 extends over 17 amino acids. The germline V gene has CDR1 SGDLS and CDR2 YYNGEE. V lost 0 bases and J lost 2, with 16 bases in between.

This clone occurred a few times. CDR3: CASKSGTANEQFF. The CDR3 coding sequence is TGTGCCAGCAAGAGCGGGACAGCCAATGAGCAGTTCTTC. The chain has TRBV7-2 and TRBJ2-1; D may correspond to TRBD1 or TRBD2 (7 bases each). The V end was cut by 7 bases, the J end by 6 bases, with 13 bases between. CDR3 size: 13 residues. In germline, CDR1 is SGHTA, CDR2 FQGNSA.

The gene calls are TRBV6-1 and TRBJ2-7, with 11 nucleotides matching TRBD1. This CDR3 has 14 amino acids. The ends lost 4 bases at V and 3 bases at J; junction bases unmatched: 2. The germline V gene has CDR1 MNHNS and CDR2 SASEGT. The CDR3: CASSAGTGGYEQYV. The CDR3 DNA sequence: TGTGCCAGCAGTGCCGGGACAGGGGGCTACGAGCAGTACGTC.

The rearrangement links TRBV11-3 to TRBJ2-5, with a tentative D call TRBD1 (5 bases). Trimming cost V 1 base and J 3 bases, with 12 bases left between them. Germline V CDR1 and CDR2: SGHNT, YENEEA. There are 15 residues in the CDR3. The CDR3 here is CASSLVGVVEETQYF. The CDR3 nucleotides are TGTGCCAGCAGCTTAGTAGGGGTTGTGGAAGAGACCCAGTACTTC.

This clone has a count of ten or more. The J gene is TRBJ2-2, the V gene TRBV14, with D maybe TRBD2 (6 bases). Germline V gives CDR1 SGHDN, CDR2 FVKESK. This CDR3 region has 15 residues. With 4 bases removed from V and 5 bases from J, the gap between germline ends came to 14 bases. Here the CDR3 DNA reads TGTGCCAGCAGCCTGCGACTAGGGAGTACCGGGGAGCTGTTTTTT. Translation gives CASSLRLGSTGELFF. The complete variable domain, with remaining parts taken from reference TRBV14 and TRBJ2-2, reads EAGVTQFPSHSVIEKGQTVTLRCDPISGHDNLYWYRRVMGKEIKFLLHFVKESKQDESGMPNNRFLAERTGGTYSTLKVQPAELEDSGVYFCASSLRLGSTGELFFGEGSRLTVL.

Only a few counts were recorded for this clone. The V call is TRBV5-4, the J call TRBJ2-3, with D unclear. The germline V gene has CDR1 SGHNT and CDR2 YYREEE (reference sequence). The CDR3 length is 14 residues. Trimming removed 0 bases from V and 0 bases from J, with 5 bases in between. The CDR3 reads CASSLVPSTDTQYF. CDR3 sequence (DNA): TGTGCCAGCAGCTTGGTTCCAAGCACAGATACGCAGTATTTT.

This clone was picked up a small number of times. Within the sample, other DNA sequences also encode this same CDR3. The chain employs TRBV5-1 and TRBJ2-3, with 7 bases fitting TRBD2. Per the germline V gene, CDR1 is SGHRS and CDR2 is YFSETQ. The CDR3 sequence is 14 residues long. The V segment lost 4 bases and the J segment 0 bases; nucleotides outside the gene matches: 2. As DNA, the CDR3 is TGCGCCAGCAGCAGCGGGACTAGCACAGATACGCAGTATTTT. Residues: CASSSGTSTDTQYF. Together with reference TRBV5-1 and TRBJ2-3, the CDR3 gives the full variable domain: KAGVTQTPRYLIKTRGQQVTLSCSPISGHRSVSWYQQTPGQGLQFLFEYFSETQRNKGNFPGRFSGRQFSNSRSEMNVSTLELGDSALYLCASSSGTSTDTQYFGPGTRLTVL.

The CDR3 DNA is TGTGCCAGCAGTGAGAGGGACTTGTCTGAGCAGTTCTTC. It specifies CASSERDLSEQFF. J is TRBJ2-1 and V is TRBV2; D perhaps matches TRBD2 (6 bases). V lost 3 bases, J lost 9 bases, and 12 bases lay in between. Germline CDR1 is SNHLY and CDR2 is FYNNEI. The CDR3 sequence is 13 residues long.

This chain uses TRBV19 with TRBJ2-5; a weak D match, TRBD1 (6 bases). Between the trimmed V and J ends, which lost 7 bases and 4 bases, there was a span of 10 bases. CDR3 length: 12 amino acids. Germline V lookup: CDR1 LNHDA, CDR2 SQIVND (reference sequence). The CDR3 DNA is TGTGCCAGTACGTCGACAGGAGAGACCCAGTACTTC. Encoded protein: CASTSTGETQYF.